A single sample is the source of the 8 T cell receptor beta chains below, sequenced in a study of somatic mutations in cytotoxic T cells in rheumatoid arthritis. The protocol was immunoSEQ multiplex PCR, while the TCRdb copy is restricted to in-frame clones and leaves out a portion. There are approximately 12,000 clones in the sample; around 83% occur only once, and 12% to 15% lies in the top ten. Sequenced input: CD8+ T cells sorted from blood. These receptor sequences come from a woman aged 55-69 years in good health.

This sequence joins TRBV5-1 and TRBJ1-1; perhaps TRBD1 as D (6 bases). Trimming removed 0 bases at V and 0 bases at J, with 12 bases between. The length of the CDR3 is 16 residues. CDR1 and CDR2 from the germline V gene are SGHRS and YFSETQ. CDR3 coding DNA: TGCGCCAGCAGCTTGGCCAAGGACAGCGTGAACACTGAAGCTTTCTTT. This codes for CASSLAKDSVNTEAFF.

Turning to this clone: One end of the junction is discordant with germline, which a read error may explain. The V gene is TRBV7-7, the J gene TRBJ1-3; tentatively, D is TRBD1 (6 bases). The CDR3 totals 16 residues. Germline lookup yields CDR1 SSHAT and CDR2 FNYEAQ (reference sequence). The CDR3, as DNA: TGTGCTAGCAGCTACCGGAACAGGGTGACTGGAAACACCATATATTTT. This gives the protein CASSYRNRVTGNTIYF.

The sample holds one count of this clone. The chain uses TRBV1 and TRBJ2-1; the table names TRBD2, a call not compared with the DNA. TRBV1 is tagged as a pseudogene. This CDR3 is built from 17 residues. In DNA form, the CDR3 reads TGCACCAGCAGCCAAGAAATCGGGACTAGCGGGTACAATGAGCAGTTCTTC. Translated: CTSSQEIGTSGYNEQFF.

The CDR3 nucleotides read TGTGCCAGCAGCGCCGCGGGACAGGGGTATGGCTACACCTTC. It yields the protein CASSAAGQGYGYTF. The rearrangement joins TRBV7-9 to TRBJ1-2; 10 positions match TRBD1. The length of the CDR3 is 14 residues. Germline lookup yields CDR1 SEHNR and CDR2 FQNEAQ (reference sequence). The junction had 5 bases not matched to a gene; V was cut back by 5 bases and J by 5 bases.

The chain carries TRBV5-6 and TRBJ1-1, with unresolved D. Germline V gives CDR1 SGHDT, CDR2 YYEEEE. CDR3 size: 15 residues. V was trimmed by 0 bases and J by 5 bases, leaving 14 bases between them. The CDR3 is CASSLAGRLITEAFF. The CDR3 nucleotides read TGTGCCAGCAGCTTGGCCGGCAGGTTAATAACTGAAGCTTTCTTT.

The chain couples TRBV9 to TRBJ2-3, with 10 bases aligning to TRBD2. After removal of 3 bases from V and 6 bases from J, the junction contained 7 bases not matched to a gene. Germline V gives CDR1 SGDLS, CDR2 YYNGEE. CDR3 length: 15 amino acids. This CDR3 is CASSDLAGAEDTQYF. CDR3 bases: TGTGCCAGCAGCGACCTAGCGGGGGCCGAGGATACGCAGTATTTT.

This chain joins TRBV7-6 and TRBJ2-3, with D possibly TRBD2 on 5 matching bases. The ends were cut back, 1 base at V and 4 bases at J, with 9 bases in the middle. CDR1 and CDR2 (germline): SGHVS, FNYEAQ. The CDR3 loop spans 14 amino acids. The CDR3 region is CASSLGRVADTQYF. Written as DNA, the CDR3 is TGTGCCAGCAGCTTAGGGCGGGTTGCAGATACGCAGTATTTT.

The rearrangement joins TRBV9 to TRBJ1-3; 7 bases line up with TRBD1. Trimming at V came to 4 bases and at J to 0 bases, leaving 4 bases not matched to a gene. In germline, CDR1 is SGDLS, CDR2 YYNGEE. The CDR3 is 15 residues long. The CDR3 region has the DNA TGTGCCAGCAGCCAAGGGACAGCCTCTGGAAACACCATATATTTT. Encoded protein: CASSQGTASGNTIYF.